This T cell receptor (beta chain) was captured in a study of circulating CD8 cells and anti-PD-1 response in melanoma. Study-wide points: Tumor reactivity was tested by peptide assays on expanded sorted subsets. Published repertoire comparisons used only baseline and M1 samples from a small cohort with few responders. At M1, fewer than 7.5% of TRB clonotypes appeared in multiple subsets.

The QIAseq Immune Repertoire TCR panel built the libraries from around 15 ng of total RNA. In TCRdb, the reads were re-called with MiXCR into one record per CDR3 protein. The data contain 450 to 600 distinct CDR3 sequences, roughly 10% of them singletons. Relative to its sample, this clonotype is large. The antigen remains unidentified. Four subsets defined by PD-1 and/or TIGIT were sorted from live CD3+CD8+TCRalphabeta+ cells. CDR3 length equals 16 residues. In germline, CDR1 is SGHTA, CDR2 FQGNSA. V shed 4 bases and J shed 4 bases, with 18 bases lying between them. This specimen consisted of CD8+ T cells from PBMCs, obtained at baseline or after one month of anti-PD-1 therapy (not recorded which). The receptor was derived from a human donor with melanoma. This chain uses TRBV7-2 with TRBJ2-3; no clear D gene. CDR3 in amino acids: CASSSPVGPAADTQYF. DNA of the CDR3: TGTGCCAGCAGCTCCCCTGTGGGCCCCGCGGCAGATACGCAGTATTTT.